Shown below are 5 T cell receptor beta chains from a single sample sequenced in a study of CD8+ T cells in alopecia areata. Reverse transcribed after extraction, RNA yielded cDNA as the sequencing template. Profiled with immunoSEQ multiplex PCR; TCRdb holds only in-frame clones, not every one. The table has around 130,000 clones, 58% seen once. The input for sequencing was CD4+ T cells sorted from blood, taken at week 0. These receptors all stem from a human donor with alopecia areata.

The V gene is TRBV23-1, the J gene TRBJ2-2; 7 bases fit TRBD1. TRBV23-1 counts as an open reading frame of uncertain function. The CDR3 sequence is 16 residues long. V lost 8 bases to trimming and J lost 0 bases; unmatched junction nucleotides: 9. The CDR3 DNA reads as TGCGCCAGCGGAAACAGACAGGGACCGAACACCGGGGAGCTGTTTTTT. This encodes CASGNRQGPNTGELFF.

The gene calls are TRBV5-1 and TRBJ2-2; TRBD1 agrees at 10 bases. CDR1 is SGHRS, CDR2 YFSETQ, per germline. After removal of 4 bases from V and 3 bases from J, the junction contained 12 bases not matched to a gene. The CDR3 spans 18 residues. The CDR3 is CASSLGQGSSLYTGELFF. The CDR3 DNA is TGCGCCAGCAGCCTGGGACAGGGGTCCTCCCTTTACACCGGGGAGCTGTTTTTT.

This clone was observed once. The chain carries TRBV27 and TRBJ1-1; tentatively, D is TRBD1 (6 bases). Germline-derived CDR1 and CDR2 are MNHEY and SMNVEV (reference sequence). This CDR3 contains 13 residues. Trimming took 2 bases from V and 11 from J, leaving 15 bases between them. CDR3 DNA sequence: TGTGCCAGCAGTTTACACGGGGGCCGGATGGCTTTCTTT. The encoded protein is CASSLHGGRMAFF.

With regard to this clone: Other DNA sequences of this sample code for an identical CDR3. The chain carries TRBV18 and TRBJ1-5; a weak D match, TRBD1 (5 bases). Germline V gene sequence: CDR1 KGHSH, CDR2 LQKENI. This CDR3 comprises 14 residues. Trimming shortened V by 3 bases and J by 1 base, and 7 bases separated the two germline ends. The DNA for the CDR3 is TGTGCCAGCTCACCCCAGGGCAGCAATCAGCCCCAGCATTTT. As protein: CASSPQGSNQPQHF. The whole variable domain, remainder taken from reference TRBV18 and TRBJ1-5, is NAGVMQNPRHLVRRRGQEARLRCSPMKGHSHVYWYRQLPEEGLKFMVYLQKENIIDESGMPKERFSAEFPKEGPSILRIQQVVRGDSAAYFCASSPQGSNQPQHFGDGTRLSIL.

V usage is TRBV4-1 and J usage is TRBJ2-7; D not certain. Trimming cost V 3 bases and J 0 bases, with 9 bases left between them. Looked up from germline, CDR1 is MGHRA and CDR2 is YSYEKL. The CDR3 spans 14 residues. This CDR3 is CASSQLPVSYEQYF. DNA of the CDR3: TGCGCCAGCAGCCAGCTACCGGTCTCCTACGAGCAGTACTTC.